Below, 20 T cell receptor beta chains from the same sample are listed, as sequenced in a study of CD8 T cells in Susac syndrome. RNA amounts of about 0.45 to 1 ug underwent reverse transcription with random hexamers. TCRdb independently ran MiXCR on the immunoSEQ multiplex PCR reads; one entry per CDR3 protein. The data hold roughly 170,000 distinct CDR3 sequences, with approximately 93% observed a single time. Specimen: CD4+ T cells from PBMCs. All receptors derive from a human donor with multiple sclerosis.

The chain uses TRBV4-2 and TRBJ1-2; the D is unclear. The V gene's germline CDR1 is LGHNA and CDR2 YNFKEQ. The CDR3 has 18 residues. V was shortened by 0 bases and J by 4 bases, with 21 bases between the two germline ends. The CDR3 nucleotides are TGTGCCAGCAGCCAAGATATCCCAACTGACACCTTGGCCTATGGCTACACCTTC. This translates into CASSQDIPTDTLAYGYTF.

CDR3 residues: CASRGRGGTEAFF. CDR3 coding DNA: TGTGCCAGCCGCGGCCGGGGGGGCACTGAAGCTTTCTTT. This sequence joins TRBV12-3 or TRBV12-4 and TRBJ1-1; possible D gene TRBD1, 5 bases. This CDR3 is 13 amino acids long. The germline V and J ends were trimmed by 8 bases and 4 bases, with 14 bases remaining between them.

V gene TRBV7-2 combines with J gene TRBJ2-7, with D uncertain. CDR3 length: 13 residues. The V gene lost 0 bases and the J gene lost 8 bases, with 11 bases spanning the gap. Germline loops: CDR1 SGHTA, CDR2 FQGNSA. The CDR3 loop reads CASSLASRPKQYF. The CDR3 DNA reads TGTGCCAGCAGCTTAGCCTCCAGGCCCAAGCAGTACTTC. Combining the CDR3 with reference TRBV7-2 and TRBJ2-7 gives the whole variable domain GAGVSQSPSNKVTEKGKDVELRCDPISGHTALYWYRQSLGQGLEFLIYFQGNSAPDKSGLPSDRFSAERTGGSVSTLTIQRTQQEDSAVYLCASSLASRPKQYFGPGTRLTVT.

This sequence joins TRBV5-4 and TRBJ1-1; perhaps TRBD1 as D (5 bases). The CDR3 runs to 15 residues. CDR1 and CDR2 (germline): SGHNT, YYREEE (reference sequence). Trimming stripped 0 bases from V and 5 bases from J, with 14 bases between. The chain's CDR3 is CASSLATGGRTEAFF. In nucleotides, the CDR3 is TGTGCCAGCAGCTTGGCAACAGGTGGCAGGACTGAAGCTTTCTTT.

This rearrangement joins TRBV4-2 to TRBJ2-1; D might be TRBD2 (5 bases). V lost 0 bases and J lost 3, with 15 bases in between. CDR1 and CDR2 from the germline V gene are LGHNA and YNFKEQ. The CDR3 length is 17 residues. The CDR3 nucleotides are TGTGCCAGCAGCCAAGATGAAAGGGCGGCGGGCTACAATGAGCAGTTCTTC. Protein sequence: CASSQDERAAGYNEQFF.

CDR3 nucleotide sequence: TGTGCCAGCAGCCAAGATCGGCCCGACAGAGGAACTGAAGCTTTCTTT. This translates into CASSQDRPDRGTEAFF. The chain uses TRBV14 and TRBJ1-1; a weak D match, TRBD1 (5 bases). There are 16 residues in the CDR3. Germline assignment: CDR1 SGHDN and CDR2 FVKESK. V was cut by 0 bases and J by 5 bases, with 16 bases left in between. Full variable domain (missing parts from reference TRBV14 and TRBJ1-1): EAGVTQFPSHSVIEKGQTVTLRCDPISGHDNLYWYRRVMGKEIKFLLHFVKESKQDESGMPNNRFLAERTGGTYSTLKVQPAELEDSGVYFCASSQDRPDRGTEAFFGQGTRLTVV.

CDR3 sequence reads: CASIRGGSYNEQFF. As DNA, the CDR3 is TGTGCCAGCATCCGGGGGGGTTCCTACAATGAGCAGTTCTTC. The chain employs TRBV12-3 or TRBV12-4 and TRBJ2-1; TRBD2 aligns across 8 bases. After removal of 7 bases from V and 1 base from J, the junction contained 3 bases not matched to a gene. This CDR3 has 14 residues.

This chain connects TRBV2 to TRBJ1-1; no clear D. Trimming took off 7 bases at V and 4 bases at J, with 13 bases between the two ends. Germline V gene lookup returns CDR1 SNHLY and CDR2 FYNNEI. The CDR3 sequence is 13 residues long. The CDR3 region has the DNA TGTGCCAGCACAAAGGGAGGAGCCACTGAAGCTTTCTTT. This codes for CASTKGGATEAFF.

The rearrangement links TRBV7-2 to TRBJ1-2; no definite D call. Germline CDR1 reads SGHTA; CDR2 reads FQGNSA. This CDR3 has 15 residues. Trimming removed 4 bases from V and 6 bases from J, with 18 bases in between. The CDR3 is CASSSSLAPLDGYTF. The CDR3 DNA reads TGTGCCAGCAGCTCGTCCCTCGCCCCGCTGGATGGCTACACCTTC.

The chain has TRBV5-1 and TRBJ2-1; TRBD1 agrees at 11 bases. V was pared by 4 bases and J by 8 bases, with 11 bases of the junction left unmatched. The CDR3 sequence is 16 residues long. Germline CDR1 SGHRS, CDR2 YFSETQ. In DNA, the CDR3 is TGCGCCAGCAGCCATTCTGGGACAGGGGGGTCCTATGAGCAGTTCTTC. This translates into CASSHSGTGGSYEQFF.

In this sample, this clonotype turned up once. The CDR3 protein is CASSYASGRLANYEQYF. As DNA, the CDR3 is TGTGCCAGCAGTTACGCCTCCGGGAGACTAGCGAACTACGAGCAGTACTTC. The chain couples TRBV6-2 or TRBV6-3 to TRBJ2-7, with 8 bases identical to TRBD2. The CDR3 extends over 17 amino acids. The V gene end was trimmed by 2 bases and the J gene end by 3 bases; junction bases not matched to a gene: 12. The germline V gene has CDR1 MNHEY and CDR2 SVGEGT.

V and J are TRBV5-4 and TRBJ2-1; possibly TRBD1 for D (5 bases). This CDR3 spans 13 amino acids. Deletions cut 1 base from V and 6 bases from J, with 8 bases between. The V gene's germline CDR1 is SGHNT and CDR2 YYREEE (reference sequence). The CDR3 loop is CASSLPRVNEQFF. CDR3 sequence (DNA): TGTGCCAGCAGCTTGCCCAGGGTCAATGAGCAGTTCTTC. The full variable domain, with the rest looked up from reference TRBV5-4 and TRBJ2-1, is ETGVTQSPTHLIKTRGQQVTLRCSSQSGHNTVSWYQQALGQGPQFIFQYYREEENGRGNFPPRFSGLQFPNYSSELNVNALELDDSALYLCASSLPRVNEQFFGPGTRLTVL.

The V and J genes are TRBV5-1 and TRBJ1-2; possibly TRBD1 for D (5 bases). The CDR3 totals 15 residues. The germline gives CDR1 SGHRS, CDR2 YFSETQ. Deletions cut 4 bases from V and 8 bases from J, with 21 bases between. For the CDR3, the DNA is TGCGCCAGCAGCCCACGATCCCCAGGGACGGAGGGCTACACCTTC. Its translation is CASSPRSPGTEGYTF.

The chain combines TRBV20-1 with TRBJ2-7; TRBD2 matches 10 bases. This CDR3 has 13 amino acids. Trimming took 4 bases from V and 4 from J; bases not matched to a gene: 4. The V gene's germline CDR1 is DFQATT and CDR2 SNEGSKA (reference sequence). The DNA for the CDR3 is TGCAGTGCTAAGCGGGGGGGCTGGTACGAGCAGTACTTC. This encodes CSAKRGGWYEQYF.

The CDR3 DNA reads as TGTGCCTGGACCAAGGGGGGGAACACTGAAGCTTTCTTT. Amino acids: CAWTKGGNTEAFF. This chain links TRBV30 with TRBJ1-1; D perhaps matches TRBD1 (6 bases). Germline CDR1 is GTSNPN and CDR2 is SVGIG (reference sequence). The CDR3 length is 13 residues. The V end was cut by 4 bases, the J end by 1 base, with 10 bases between. The full variable domain, in which reference TRBV30 and TRBJ1-1 provide the parts outside the CDR3, is SQTIHQWPATLVQPVGSPLSLECTVEGTSNPNLYWYRQAAGRGLQLLFYSVGIGQISSEVPQNLSASRPQDRQFILSSKKLLLSDSGFYLCAWTKGGNTEAFFGQGTRLTVV.

This clonotype was recorded only once. V and J are TRBV14 and TRBJ2-7; TRBD2 matches 14 bases. V lost 3 bases and J lost 0; bases outside the gene matches: 7. The length of the CDR3 is 18 residues. Looked up from germline, CDR1 is SGHDN and CDR2 is FVKESK. In nucleotides, the CDR3 is TGTGCCAGCAGCCACCCGGGACTAGCGGGAGTAATCTCCTACGAGCAGTACTTC. This translates into CASSHPGLAGVISYEQYF.

The chain is built from TRBV12-3 or TRBV12-4 and TRBJ1-2; 7 nucleotides agree with TRBD1. The CDR3 has 15 amino acids. Germline trimming cut 5 bases from V and 0 bases from J; bases unmatched to any gene: 6. For the CDR3, the DNA is TGTGCCAGCAGTCGGACAGGAGACACTAACTATGGCTACACCTTC. Residues: CASSRTGDTNYGYTF.

In its sample, this clonotype was seen once. This rearrangement joins TRBV5-1 to TRBJ1-6; D may be TRBD1 (5 bases). V gave up 1 base and J gave up 10 bases, with 15 bases separating them. The CDR3 loop spans 15 amino acids. CDR1 SGHRS and CDR2 YFSETQ come from the germline V gene. The CDR3 reads CASSLNGGIGSPLHF. The CDR3 nucleotides are TGCGCCAGCAGCTTGAATGGGGGAATCGGATCACCCCTCCACTTT.

The J gene is TRBJ2-7, the V gene TRBV3-1; D gene ambiguous. CDR1 is LGHDT and CDR2 is YNNKEL in the germline V gene (reference sequence). V lost 1 base to trimming and J lost 0 bases, with 7 bases between them. The CDR3 loop spans 14 amino acids. CDR3 sequence: CASSQGADSYEQYF. CDR3 nucleotide sequence: TGTGCCAGCAGCCAAGGGGCGGACTCCTACGAGCAGTACTTC.

The chain carries TRBV3-1 and TRBJ1-2, with 8 positions matching TRBD1. There are 15 residues in the CDR3. Germline loops: CDR1 LGHDT, CDR2 YNNKEL (reference sequence). V was clipped by 0 bases and J by 8 bases; unmatched bases: 8. In nucleotides, the CDR3 is TGTGCCAGCAGCCAAGAGGGTGCAGGGGGCGTAGGCTACACCTTC. It encodes CASSQEGAGGVGYTF. Based on the CDR3 plus reference TRBV3-1 and TRBJ1-2, the full variable domain is DTAVSQTPKYLVTQMGNDKSIKCEQNLGHDTMYWYKQDSKKFLKIMFSYNNKELIINETVPNRFSPKSPDKAHLNLHINSLELGDSAVYFCASSQEGAGGVGYTFGSGTRLTVV.